This T cell receptor (beta chain) was found in a study of shared clonotypes between healthy human individuals. Study-wide results and caveats: The sole specimen, blood, was sampled, and tissue repertoires likely differ.

As regards this clone: Its antigen is as yet unknown.

The genomic DNA of each subset was split evenly across several immunoSEQ plates. Measured with immunoSEQ multiplex PCR; TCRdb has only the in-frame clones, and not every one. The sample carries hundreds of thousands of clones, about 74% recorded once. V dropped 6 bases and J dropped 3; count of bases not matched to a gene: 10. Germline CDR1 and CDR2: MNHEY and SMNVEV (reference sequence). This CDR3 contains 16 residues. The sequence was obtained from a woman between 25 and 40 years old in good health. The chain carries TRBV27 and TRBJ1-4, with 7 bases fitting TRBD1. Material: memory CD4+ T cells sorted from blood. The subset is: CD45RA-negative fraction. CDR3: CASRRQGSAANEKLFF. CDR3 coding DNA: TGTGCCAGCAGGAGACAGGGTAGCGCGGCTAATGAAAAACTGTTTTTT.